This entry describes one T cell receptor beta chain. This record comes from a study of OX40 agonist ivuxolimab in advanced cancers. Looking at the study overall: All patients had ivuxolimab intravenously every 2 weeks at 0.01 to 10 mg/kg.

Produced via immunoSEQ multiplex PCR; TCRdb's table is partial and in-frame only. This repertoire shows tens of thousands of clones, approximately 80% found once; its top ten account for around 26%. This CDR3 region has 17 residues. From germline, CDR1 is GTSNPN and CDR2 SVGIG (reference sequence). Between the trimmed V and J ends, which lost 4 bases and 0 bases, there was a span of 19 bases. The source was CD4+ or CD8+ T cells sorted from blood, collected in a trial of the OX40 agonist ivuxolimab. The sequence came from an adult with an advanced solid tumor such as melanoma, head and neck, liver or kidney cancer. The rearrangement joins TRBV30 to TRBJ2-1; a possible D gene is TRBD2 (7 bases). The CDR3 is CAWISRGGASSYNEQFF. CDR3 in DNA: TGTGCCTGGATCTCACGAGGGGGGGCGAGCTCCTACAATGAGCAGTTCTTC. Full variable domain (missing parts from reference TRBV30 and TRBJ2-1): SQTIHQWPATLVQPVGSPLSLECTVEGTSNPNLYWYRQAAGRGLQLLFYSVGIGQISSEVPQNLSASRPQDRQFILSSKKLLLSDSGFYLCAWISRGGASSYNEQFFGPGTRLTVL.